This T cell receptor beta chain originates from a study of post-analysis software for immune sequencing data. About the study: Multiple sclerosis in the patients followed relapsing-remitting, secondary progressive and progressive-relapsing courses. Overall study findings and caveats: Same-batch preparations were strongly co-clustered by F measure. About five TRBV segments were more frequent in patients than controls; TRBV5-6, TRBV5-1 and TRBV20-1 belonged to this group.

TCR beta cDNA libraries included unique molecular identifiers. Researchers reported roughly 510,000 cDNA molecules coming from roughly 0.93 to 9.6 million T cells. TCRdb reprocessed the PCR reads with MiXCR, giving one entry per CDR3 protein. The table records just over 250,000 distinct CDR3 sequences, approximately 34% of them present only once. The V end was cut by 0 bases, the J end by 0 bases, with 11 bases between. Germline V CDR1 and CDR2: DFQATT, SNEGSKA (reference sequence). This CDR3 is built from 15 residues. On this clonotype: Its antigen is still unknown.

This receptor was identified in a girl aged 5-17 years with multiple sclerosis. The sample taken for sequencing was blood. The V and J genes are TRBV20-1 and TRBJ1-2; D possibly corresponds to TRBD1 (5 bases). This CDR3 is CSARDREDANYGYTF. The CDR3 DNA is TGCAGTGCTAGAGACAGGGAGGATGCTAACTATGGCTACACCTTC.